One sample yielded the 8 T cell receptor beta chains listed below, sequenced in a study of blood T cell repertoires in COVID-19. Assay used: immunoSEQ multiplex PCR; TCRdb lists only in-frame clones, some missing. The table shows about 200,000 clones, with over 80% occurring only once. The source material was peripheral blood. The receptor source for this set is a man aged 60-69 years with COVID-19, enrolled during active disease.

For the CDR3, the DNA is TGTGCCAGCAGCCCGAGACCCCGGGACAACAGCCACTATGGCTACACCTTC. Translated, it gives CASSPRPRDNSHYGYTF. The gene calls are TRBV7-6 and TRBJ1-2; a possible D gene is TRBD1 (6 bases). The germline V and J ends were trimmed by 5 bases and 3 bases, with 22 bases remaining between them. Germline V CDR1 and CDR2: SGHVS, FNYEAQ. CDR3 size: 17 residues.

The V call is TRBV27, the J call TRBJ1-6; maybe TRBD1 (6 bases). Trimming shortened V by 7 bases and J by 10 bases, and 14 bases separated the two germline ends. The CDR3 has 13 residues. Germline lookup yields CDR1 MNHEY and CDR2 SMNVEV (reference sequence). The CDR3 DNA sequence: TGTGCCAGCACTTGGGACATCGGATCACCCCTCCACTTT. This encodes CASTWDIGSPLHF.

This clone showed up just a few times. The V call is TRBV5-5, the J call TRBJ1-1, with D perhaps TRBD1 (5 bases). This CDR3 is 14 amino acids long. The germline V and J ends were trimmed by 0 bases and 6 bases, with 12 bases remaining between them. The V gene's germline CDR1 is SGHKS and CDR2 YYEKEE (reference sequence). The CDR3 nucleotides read TGTGCCAGCAGCTTGGCGGCAGGGAAGGCTGAAGCTTTCTTT. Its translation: CASSLAAGKAEAFF.

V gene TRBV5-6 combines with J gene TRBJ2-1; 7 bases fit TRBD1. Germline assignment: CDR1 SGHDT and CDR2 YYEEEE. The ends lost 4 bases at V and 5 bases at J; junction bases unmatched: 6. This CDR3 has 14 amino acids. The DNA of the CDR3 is TGTGCCAGCAGCAATCCGGGACAGCACAATGAGCAGTTCTTC. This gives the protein CASSNPGQHNEQFF.

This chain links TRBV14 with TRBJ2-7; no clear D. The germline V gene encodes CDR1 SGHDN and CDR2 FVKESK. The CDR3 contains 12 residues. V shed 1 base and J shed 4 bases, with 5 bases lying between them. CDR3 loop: CASSQGHYEQYF. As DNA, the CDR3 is TGTGCCAGCAGCCAAGGACATTACGAGCAGTACTTC.

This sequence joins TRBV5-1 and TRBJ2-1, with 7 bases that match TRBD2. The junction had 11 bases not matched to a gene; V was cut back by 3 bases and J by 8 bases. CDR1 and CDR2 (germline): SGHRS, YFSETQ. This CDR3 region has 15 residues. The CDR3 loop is CASSYEGWAGDEQFF. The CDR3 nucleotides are TGCGCCAGCAGCTACGAGGGGTGGGCGGGAGATGAGCAGTTCTTC.

Here the CDR3 reads CASSPPGTVTGELFF. The CDR3 region has the DNA TGTGCCAGCAGCCCTCCCGGGACAGTCACCGGGGAGCTGTTTTTT. J is TRBJ2-2 and V is TRBV5-5; TRBD1 aligns across 7 bases. The CDR3 is 15 residues long. The J segment lost 4 bases and the V segment lost 4 bases, leaving 7 bases of the junction unmatched. The V gene's germline CDR1 is SGHKS and CDR2 YYEKEE (reference sequence).

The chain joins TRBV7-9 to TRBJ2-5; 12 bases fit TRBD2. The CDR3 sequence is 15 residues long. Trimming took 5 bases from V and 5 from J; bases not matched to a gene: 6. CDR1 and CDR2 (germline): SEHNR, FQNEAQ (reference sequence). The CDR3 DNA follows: TGTGCCAGCAGCACCAGACTAGCGGGAGTTGAGACCCAGTACTTC. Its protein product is CASSTRLAGVETQYF.